The rows below give T cell receptor beta chains drawn from one sample of a study of T cells after yellow fever vaccination. TCRdb passed the 5' RACE reads through MiXCR, listing each CDR3 protein once. The data contain 300,000 to 350,000 distinct CDR3 sequences, 3% to 4.5% of them singletons. Source: PBMCs, taken 5 days after the yellow fever booster vaccination. The receptors were sampled from a man between 18 and 29 years old who received the YFV17D yellow fever vaccine. Both conserved end residues are part of each CDR3. D genes are given only for firm matches. Size values are once, few and many counts, or a class for expanded clones, and some rows have none.

v_call: TRBV4-2; clone_size: few; j_call: TRBJ2-2; d_call: -; cdr3_nt: TGTGCCAGCAGCCAAGGAAGGAGGGCAGGGGACCTACCCGAGCTGTTTTTT; cdr3_aa: CASSQGRRAGDLPELFF
v_call: TRBV4-3; clone_size: few; j_call: TRBJ1-6; d_call: -; cdr3_nt: TGCGCCAGCAGCCAAGATGGCAGGGATTATAATTCACCCCTCCACTTT; cdr3_aa: CASSQDGRDYNSPLHF
v_call: TRBV7-9; clone_size: -; j_call: TRBJ1-2; d_call: -; cdr3_nt: TGTGCCAGCAGCCGACATCCCCTCTACGCTAACTATGGCTACACCTTC; cdr3_aa: CASSRHPLYANYGYTF
v_call: TRBV7-2; clone_size: many; j_call: TRBJ2-7; d_call: -; cdr3_nt: TGTGCCAGCAGCTTATGGGCAGGGTTGGGTTCGGACGAGCAGTACTTC; cdr3_aa: CASSLWAGLGSDEQYF
v_call: TRBV5-6; clone_size: -; j_call: TRBJ1-3; d_call: -; cdr3_nt: TGTGCCAGCAGCTTGGGTCCAGGGAGCTCTGGAAACACCATATATTTT; cdr3_aa: CASSLGPGSSGNTIYF
v_call: TRBV7-9; clone_size: few; j_call: TRBJ1-4; d_call: -; cdr3_nt: TGTGCCAGCAGCTTAGTAGGGGCTCCCAATGAAAAACTGTTTTTT; cdr3_aa: CASSLVGAPNEKLFF
v_call: TRBV12-3/TRBV12-4; clone_size: few; j_call: TRBJ1-2; d_call: -; cdr3_nt: TGTGCCAGCAGGCCAGGGGACACTAACTATGGCTACACCTTC; cdr3_aa: CASRPGDTNYGYTF
v_call: TRBV20-1; clone_size: few; j_call: TRBJ2-2; d_call: -; cdr3_nt: TGCAGTGCGACGTTTGGCCGACCTAACACCGGGGAGCTGTTTTTT; cdr3_aa: CSATFGRPNTGELFF
v_call: TRBV11-2; clone_size: many; j_call: TRBJ2-1; d_call: TRBD2; cdr3_nt: TGTGCCAGCAGCTTAACACTAGCGGGGGGAGTCAATGAGCAGTTCTTC; cdr3_aa: CASSLTLAGGVNEQFF
v_call: TRBV18; clone_size: many; j_call: TRBJ2-2; d_call: TRBD1; cdr3_nt: TGTGCCAGCTCACCATCAGGGGGCCTGAACACCGGGGAGCTGTTTTTT; cdr3_aa: CASSPSGGLNTGELFF
v_call: TRBV9; clone_size: many; j_call: TRBJ2-3; d_call: -; cdr3_nt: TGTGCCAGCAGCCCCCCGATCAGTGGGTCAGATACGCAGTATTTT; cdr3_aa: CASSPPISGSDTQYF
v_call: TRBV20-1; clone_size: many; j_call: TRBJ2-5; d_call: TRBD1; cdr3_nt: TGCAGTGCACCAAGCCCAGGGACAGGGGAGACCCAGTACTTC; cdr3_aa: CSAPSPGTGETQYF
v_call: TRBV29-1; clone_size: -; j_call: TRBJ1-1; d_call: TRBD1; cdr3_nt: TGCAGCGGGGACAGAAACACTGAAGCTTTCTTT; cdr3_aa: CSGDRNTEAFF
v_call: TRBV5-5; clone_size: many; j_call: TRBJ1-1; d_call: TRBD1; cdr3_nt: TGTGCCAGCAGCTTGGCAGGGGGCGGTTATGAAGCTTTCTTT; cdr3_aa: CASSLAGGGYEAFF
v_call: TRBV24-1; clone_size: many; j_call: TRBJ1-2; d_call: TRBD1; cdr3_nt: TGTGCCACCAGTGACCTGACAGGGGACGGCTACACCTTC; cdr3_aa: CATSDLTGDGYTF
v_call: TRBV4-2; clone_size: many; j_call: TRBJ2-5; d_call: -; cdr3_nt: TGTGCCAGCAGCCAAGATAGTCGGCAGACTATCCAAGAGACCCAGTACTTC; cdr3_aa: CASSQDSRQTIQETQYF